The source of this TCR beta chain is a study of blood T cell repertoires in COVID-19. At the level of the study: Collection of acute and convalescent COVID-19 samples took place in the United States, Italy and Spain. From T cells, B-cell-depleted T cells, or PBMCs came the material, which was cDNA or gDNA.

CDR1 and CDR2 from the germline V gene are GTSNPN and SVGIG (reference sequence). V was pared by 3 bases and J by 3 bases, with 11 bases between. The CDR3 loop spans 13 amino acids. The participants were between about 18 and 90 years old and came from roughly 25 US areas. Participants classified as exposed had met a COVID-19 case within 2 weeks before study entry. Sequenced by immunoSEQ multiplex PCR; TCRdb stores in-frame clones only, minus some. Of 130,000 to 150,000 clones listed, roughly 84% are singletons. Sequenced sample: PBMCs or T cells enriched from blood (not recorded which). The V call is TRBV30, the J call TRBJ1-1, with unresolved D. The sequence was collected from a woman aged 50 to 60 who had been exposed to COVID-19. CDR3 nucleotide sequence: TGTGCCTGGAGACAGAACAGATACACTGAAGCTTTCTTT. Its protein is CAWRQNRYTEAFF.